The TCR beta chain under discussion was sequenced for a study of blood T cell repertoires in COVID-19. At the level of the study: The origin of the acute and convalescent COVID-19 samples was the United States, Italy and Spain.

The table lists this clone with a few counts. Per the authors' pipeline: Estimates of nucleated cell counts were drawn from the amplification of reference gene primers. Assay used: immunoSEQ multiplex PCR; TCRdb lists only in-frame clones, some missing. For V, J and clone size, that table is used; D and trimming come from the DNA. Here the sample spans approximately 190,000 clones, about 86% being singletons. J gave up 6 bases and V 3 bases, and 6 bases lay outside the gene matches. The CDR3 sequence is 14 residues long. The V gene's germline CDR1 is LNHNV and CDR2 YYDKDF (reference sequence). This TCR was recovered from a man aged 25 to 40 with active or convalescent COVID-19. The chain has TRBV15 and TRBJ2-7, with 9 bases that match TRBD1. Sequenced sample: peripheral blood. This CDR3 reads CATSRDRGYGEQYV. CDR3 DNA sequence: TGTGCCACCAGCAGGGACAGGGGCTATGGCGAGCAGTACGTC.